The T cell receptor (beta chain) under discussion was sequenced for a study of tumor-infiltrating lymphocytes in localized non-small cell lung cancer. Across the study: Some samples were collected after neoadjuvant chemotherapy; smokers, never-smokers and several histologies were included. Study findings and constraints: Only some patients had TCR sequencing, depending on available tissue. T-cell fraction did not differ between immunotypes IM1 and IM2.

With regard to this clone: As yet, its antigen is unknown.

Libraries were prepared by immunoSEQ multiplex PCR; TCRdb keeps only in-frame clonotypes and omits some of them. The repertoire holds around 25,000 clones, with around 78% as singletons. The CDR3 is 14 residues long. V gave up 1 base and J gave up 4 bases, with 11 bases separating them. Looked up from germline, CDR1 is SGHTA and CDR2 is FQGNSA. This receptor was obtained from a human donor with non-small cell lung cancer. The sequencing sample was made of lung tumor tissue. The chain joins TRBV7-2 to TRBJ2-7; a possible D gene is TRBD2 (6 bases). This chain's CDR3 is CASSLERALYEQYF. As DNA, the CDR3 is TGTGCCAGCAGCTTAGAGCGGGCCCTATACGAGCAGTACTTC. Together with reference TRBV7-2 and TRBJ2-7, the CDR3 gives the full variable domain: GAGVSQSPSNKVTEKGKDVELRCDPISGHTALYWYRQSLGQGLEFLIYFQGNSAPDKSGLPSDRFSAERTGGSVSTLTIQRTQQEDSAVYLCASSLERALYEQYFGPGTRLTVT.